A few counts support the clone carrying this TCR beta chain. No antigen is known for it. These data originate in a study of response to subunit inactivated influenza vaccine. Via MiXCR, TCRdb re-called the RT-PCR reads, giving one row per CDR3 protein. The sample records 500,000 to 600,000 distinct CDR3 sequences, 7.5% to 8.5% being singletons. The V gene lost 2 bases and the J gene lost 0 bases, with 8 bases spanning the gap. Germline V gene lookup returns CDR1 MGHRA and CDR2 YSYEKL. CDR3 size: 15 residues. Overall study results and limits: There was a suggestion from the authors that each seasonal influenza vaccination recruits few new T cells.

The sample in question was PBMCs from blood, obtained 23 to 25 months after vaccination. The rearrangement joins TRBV4-1 to TRBJ1-5, with D unclear. The TCR comes from a man aged 50 to 75 who received an inactivated influenza vaccine. CDR3 DNA: TGCGCCAGCAGCCAAAGGGCTGATAGCAATCAGCCCCAGCATTTT. Translating it yields CASSQRADSNQPQHF.